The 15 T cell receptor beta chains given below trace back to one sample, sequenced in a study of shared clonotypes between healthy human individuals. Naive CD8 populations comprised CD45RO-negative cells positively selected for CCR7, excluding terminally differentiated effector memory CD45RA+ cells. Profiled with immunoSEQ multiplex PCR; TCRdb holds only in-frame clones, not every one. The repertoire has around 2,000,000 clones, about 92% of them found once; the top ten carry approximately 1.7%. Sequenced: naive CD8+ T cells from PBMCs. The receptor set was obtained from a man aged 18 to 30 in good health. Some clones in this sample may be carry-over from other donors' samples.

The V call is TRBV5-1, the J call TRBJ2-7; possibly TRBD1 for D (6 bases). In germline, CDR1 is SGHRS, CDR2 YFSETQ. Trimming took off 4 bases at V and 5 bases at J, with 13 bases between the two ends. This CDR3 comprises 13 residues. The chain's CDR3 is CASSASGGHEQYF. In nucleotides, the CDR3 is TGCGCCAGCAGCGCGAGTGGGGGCCACGAGCAGTACTTC. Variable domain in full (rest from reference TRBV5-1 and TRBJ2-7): KAGVTQTPRYLIKTRGQQVTLSCSPISGHRSVSWYQQTPGQGLQFLFEYFSETQRNKGNFPGRFSGRQFSNSRSEMNVSTLELGDSALYLCASSASGGHEQYFGPGTRLTVT.

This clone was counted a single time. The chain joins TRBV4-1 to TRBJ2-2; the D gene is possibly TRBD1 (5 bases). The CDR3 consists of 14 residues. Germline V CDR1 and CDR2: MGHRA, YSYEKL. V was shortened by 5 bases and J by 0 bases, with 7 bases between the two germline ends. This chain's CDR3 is CASSMTANTGELFF. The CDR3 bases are TGCGCCAGCAGCATGACAGCGAACACCGGGGAGCTGTTTTTT.

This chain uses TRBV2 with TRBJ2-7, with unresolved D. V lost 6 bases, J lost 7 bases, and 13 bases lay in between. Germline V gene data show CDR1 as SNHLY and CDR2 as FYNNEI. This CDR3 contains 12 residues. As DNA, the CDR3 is TGTGCCAGCAGCCTCGTGGGGTTTGAGCAGTACTTC. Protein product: CASSLVGFEQYF. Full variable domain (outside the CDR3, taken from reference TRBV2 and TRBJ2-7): EPEVTQTPSHQVTQMGQEVILRCVPISNHLYFYWYRQILGQKVEFLVSFYNNEISEKSEIFDDQFSVERPDGSNFTLKIRSTKLEDSAMYFCASSLVGFEQYFGPGTRLTVT.

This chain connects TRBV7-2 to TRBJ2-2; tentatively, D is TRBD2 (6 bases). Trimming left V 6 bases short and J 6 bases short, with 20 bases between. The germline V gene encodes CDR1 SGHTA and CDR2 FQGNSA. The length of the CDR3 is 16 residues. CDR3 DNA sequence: TGTGCCAGCAGGGATCCCGGGACTTCCCCCGCCGGGGAGCTGTTTTTT. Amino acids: CASRDPGTSPAGELFF.

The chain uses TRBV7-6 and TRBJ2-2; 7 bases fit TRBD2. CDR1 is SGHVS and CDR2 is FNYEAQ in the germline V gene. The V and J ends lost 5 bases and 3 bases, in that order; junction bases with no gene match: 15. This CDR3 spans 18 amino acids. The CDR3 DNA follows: TGTGCCAGCAGCGCCCCGACTAGCAGGAACGTCCACACCGGGGAGCTGTTTTTT. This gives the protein CASSAPTSRNVHTGELFF.

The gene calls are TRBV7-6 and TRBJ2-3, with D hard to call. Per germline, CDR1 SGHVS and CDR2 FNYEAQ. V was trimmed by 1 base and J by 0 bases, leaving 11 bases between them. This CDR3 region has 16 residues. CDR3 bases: TGTGCCAGCAGCTTAGACGCGGCATACAGCACAGATACGCAGTATTTT. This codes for CASSLDAAYSTDTQYF.

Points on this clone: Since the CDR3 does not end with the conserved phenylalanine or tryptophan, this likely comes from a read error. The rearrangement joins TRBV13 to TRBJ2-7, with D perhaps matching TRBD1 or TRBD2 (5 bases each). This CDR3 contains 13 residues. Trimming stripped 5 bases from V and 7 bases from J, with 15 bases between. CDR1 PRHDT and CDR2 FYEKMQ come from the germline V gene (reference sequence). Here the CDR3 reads CASSPGTAGEQYL. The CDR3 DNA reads TGTGCCAGCAGCCCAGGGACCGCAGGGGAGCAGTACCTC.

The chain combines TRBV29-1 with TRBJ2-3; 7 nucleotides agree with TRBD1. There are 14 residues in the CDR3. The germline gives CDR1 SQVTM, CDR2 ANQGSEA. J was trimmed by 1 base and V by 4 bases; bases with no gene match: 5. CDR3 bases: TGCAGCGTTGTACAGGGGTGGGGCACAGATACGCAGTATTTT. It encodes CSVVQGWGTDTQYF.

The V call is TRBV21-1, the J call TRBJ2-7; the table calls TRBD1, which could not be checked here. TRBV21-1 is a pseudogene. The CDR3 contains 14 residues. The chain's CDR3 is CASSKIQGTHEQYF. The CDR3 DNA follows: TGTGCCAGCAGCAAAATACAGGGTACCCACGAGCAGTACTTC.

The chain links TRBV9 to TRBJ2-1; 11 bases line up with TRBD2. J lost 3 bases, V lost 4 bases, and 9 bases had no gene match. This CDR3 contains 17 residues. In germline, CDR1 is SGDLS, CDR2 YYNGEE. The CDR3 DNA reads TGTGCCAGCAGCCCTCAACCCGGGACTAGCGGCTACAATGAGCAGTTCTTC. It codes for CASSPQPGTSGYNEQFF.

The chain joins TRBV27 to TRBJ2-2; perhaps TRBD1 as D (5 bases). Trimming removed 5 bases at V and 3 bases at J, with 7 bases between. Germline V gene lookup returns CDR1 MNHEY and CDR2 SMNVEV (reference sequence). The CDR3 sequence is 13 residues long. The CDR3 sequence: CASSKGYTGELFF. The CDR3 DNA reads TGTGCCAGCAGTAAGGGGTACACCGGGGAGCTGTTTTTT.

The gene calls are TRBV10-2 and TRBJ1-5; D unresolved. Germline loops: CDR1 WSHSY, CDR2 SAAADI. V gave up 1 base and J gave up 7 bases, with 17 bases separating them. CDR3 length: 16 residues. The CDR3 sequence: CASSEYPTAGRQPQHF. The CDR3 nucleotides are TGCGCCAGCAGTGAGTACCCGACCGCGGGGAGGCAGCCCCAGCATTTT.

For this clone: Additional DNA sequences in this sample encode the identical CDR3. The CDR3 protein is CASSQQGAYGYTF. The CDR3 region has the DNA TGTGCCAGCAGTCAACAGGGGGCGTATGGCTACACCTTC. The chain joins TRBV27 to TRBJ1-2, with 9 bases fitting TRBD1. V lost 5 bases to trimming and J lost 5 bases; unmatched junction nucleotides: 3. The CDR3 runs 13 residues. CDR1 is MNHEY, CDR2 SMNVEV, per germline (reference sequence).

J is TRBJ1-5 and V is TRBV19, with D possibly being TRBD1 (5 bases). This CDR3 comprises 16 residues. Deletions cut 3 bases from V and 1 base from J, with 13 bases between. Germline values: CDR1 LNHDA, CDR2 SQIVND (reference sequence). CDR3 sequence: CASSILGGVSNQPQHF. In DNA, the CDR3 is TGTGCCAGTAGTATTTTGGGGGGTGTGAGCAATCAGCCCCAGCATTTT.

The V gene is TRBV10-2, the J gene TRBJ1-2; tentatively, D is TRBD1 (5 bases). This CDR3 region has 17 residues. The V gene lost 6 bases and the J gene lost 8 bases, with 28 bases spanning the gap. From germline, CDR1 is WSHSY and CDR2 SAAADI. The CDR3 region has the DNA TGCGCCAGCAGCAATTCCCTCTCAGGGCGCCTGCCGGGGGGCTACACCTTC. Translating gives CASSNSLSGRLPGGYTF.